This T cell receptor beta chain was documented in a study of cytomegalovirus exposure and HLA in healthy donors. The repertoire was sequenced with immunoSEQ multiplex PCR; TCRdb's copy has only in-frame clones and lacks some. The sample includes some 59,000 clones, over 85% of them seen just once. Germline V gene data show CDR1 as SQVTM and CDR2 as ANQGSEA. This CDR3 region has 12 residues. Losses at the gene ends were 5 bases for V and 7 bases for J; bases not matched to a gene: 5. The sample comprised PBMCs. The V call is TRBV29-1, the J call TRBJ1-2; TRBD1 aligns across 9 bases. The sequence was obtained from a woman under 30 in good health and CMV-seropositive. The CDR3 sequence: CSVKTGGRGYTF. CDR3 bases: TGCAGCGTTAAAACAGGGGGCCGTGGCTACACCTTC. The full variable domain, with the rest looked up from reference TRBV29-1 and TRBJ1-2, is SAVISQKPSRDICQRGTSLTIQCQVDSQVTMMFWYRQQPGQSLTLIATANQGSEATYESGFVIDKFPISRPNLTFSTLTVSNMSPEDSSIYLCSVKTGGRGYTFGSGTRLTVV.